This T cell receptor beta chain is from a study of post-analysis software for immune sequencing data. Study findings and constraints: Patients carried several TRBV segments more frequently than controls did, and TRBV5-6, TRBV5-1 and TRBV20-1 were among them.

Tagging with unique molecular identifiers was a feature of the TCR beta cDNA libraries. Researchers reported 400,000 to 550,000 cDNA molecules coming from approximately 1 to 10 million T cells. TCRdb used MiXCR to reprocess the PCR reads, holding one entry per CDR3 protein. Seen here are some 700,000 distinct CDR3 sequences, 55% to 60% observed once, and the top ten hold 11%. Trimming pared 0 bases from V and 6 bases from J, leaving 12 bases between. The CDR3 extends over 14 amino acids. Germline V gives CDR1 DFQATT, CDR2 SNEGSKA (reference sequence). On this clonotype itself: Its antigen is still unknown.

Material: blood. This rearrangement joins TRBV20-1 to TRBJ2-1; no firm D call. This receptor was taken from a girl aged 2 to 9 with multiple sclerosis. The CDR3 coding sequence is TGCAGTGCTAGAGATCGTAGGTCCAGCAATGAGCAGTTCTTC. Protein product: CSARDRRSSNEQFF.